Here is one TCR beta chain with its context. Its antigen is not yet known. Base qualities were left out, and no much larger clone turns up one base away. Each collaborating institution followed its own protocols to collect whole blood in K2EDTA tubes. For TCRbeta analysis, collaborators shipped samples in one of three forms: frozen whole blood, isolated PBMCs, or DNA extracted from either of those sample types. This record belongs to a study of blood T cell repertoires in COVID-19 (dated by TCRdb to the early 2020s). Some background on the complete study: Samples covering the acute and convalescent phases of COVID-19 were provided by collaborators in the United States, Italy and Spain. Deeply sampled blood TCRbeta repertoires from subjects exposed to, actively infected with, or recovered from COVID-19 were included in the dataset. The repertoires were released in a freely available public database meant as a resource for research on the immune response to SARS-CoV-2. Samples were obtained from the ongoing ImmuneRACE study (first 160 participants) and from 1,254 subjects provided by 6 global collaborators. Sample metadata almost always included a de-identified subject ID, COVID-19 status, age in years and sex. Where available, HLA class I and class II types were obtained from metadata supplied by the sample provider rather than from assay-based typing. The material from the prospective study consisted of cDNA or gDNA derived from T cells, B-cell-depleted T cells, or PBMCs. The investigation overall reported the following: How much clinical and demographic metadata was included differed by source and by participant, and the metadata was provided uncurated.

TCRbeta CDR3 regions were amplified from genomic DNA by means of the immunoSEQ Assay, a bias-controlled multiplex PCR. For the original study's pipeline: Nucleated cell counts per sample were estimated from amplification of reference gene primers within the assay. Sequence reads were collapsed and filtered to measure the absolute abundance of every unique TCRbeta CDR3 rearrangement. Productive Simpson clonality was computed per sample as the square root of Simpson's diversity index over productive rearrangements. This immuneACCESS table, as held by TCRdb, lists in-frame sequences with V and J called but not all clones. Of the missing ones, under half trace to an unresolved V gene in checked studies; the others have no known cause. That table supplies the V and J calls and clone size; D and trimming were determined from the DNA. Here the sample has more than 90,000 clones; approximately 89% occur a single time. Approximately 4.7% of the sample rests with the top ten.

This TCR was recovered from a man aged 35 to 55 with acute or convalescent COVID-19. The sequenced material came from peripheral blood.

The CDR3 protein is CASSQGQGPYGYTF. The bases are TGTGCCAGCAGCCAAGGACAGGGTCCTTATGGCTACACCTTC. The chain joins TRBV3-1 (or the pseudogene TRBV3-2) to TRBJ1-2, and TRBD1 matches 7 of the central bases. As encoded in the germline V gene (reference sequence), CDR1 is LGHDT while CDR2 is YNNKEL. Relative to germline, V is missing 1 base and J is missing 5 bases, with 4 bases of the junction outside any gene match. The CDR3 sequence holds 14 residues, the cysteine and phenylalanine included. Only CDR3 DNA remains: 42 bases, in frame from the first base.